The subject of this entry is one TCR beta chain. The data were taken from a study of blood T cell repertoires in COVID-19. Whole-study context: COVID-19 samples, acute and convalescent, were from the United States, Italy and Spain. T cells, B-cell-depleted T cells, or PBMCs provided the cDNA or gDNA that served as material.

The V gene end was trimmed by 4 bases and the J gene end by 7 bases; junction bases not matched to a gene: 7. Looked up from germline, CDR1 is SGHTA and CDR2 is FQGNSA. The CDR3 is 15 amino acids. In the authors' methods: Estimated nucleated cell counts came from reference gene primer amplification. The repertoire was sequenced with immunoSEQ multiplex PCR; TCRdb's copy has only in-frame clones and lacks some. That table supplies the V and J calls and clone size; D and trimming were determined from the DNA. This table holds around 230,000 clones, 80% to 90% found once. The source is a man aged 35-49 years with acute or convalescent COVID-19. The chain uses TRBV7-2 and TRBJ2-1; 10 positions agree with TRBD1. The sample taken for sequencing was peripheral blood. Written as DNA, the CDR3 is TGTGCCAGCAGCTCCCGGACAGGGGGTATGAATGAGCAGTTCTTC. As protein: CASSSRTGGMNEQFF.